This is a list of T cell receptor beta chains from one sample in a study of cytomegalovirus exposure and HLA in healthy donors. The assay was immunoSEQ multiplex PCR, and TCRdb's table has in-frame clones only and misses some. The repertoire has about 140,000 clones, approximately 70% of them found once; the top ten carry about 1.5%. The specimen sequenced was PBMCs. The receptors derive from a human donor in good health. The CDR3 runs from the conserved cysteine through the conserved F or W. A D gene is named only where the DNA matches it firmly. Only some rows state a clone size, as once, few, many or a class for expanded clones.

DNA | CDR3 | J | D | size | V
TGTGCCAGCATCGAAAAACAGGGGACGGGAGAGACCCAGTACTTC | CASIEKQGTGETQYF | TRBJ2-5 | TRBD1 | - | TRBV7-6
TGCGCCAGCAGCGTTAGCGGACGAGGGGAAGAGACCCAGTACTTC | CASSVSGRGEETQYF | TRBJ2-5 | - | - | TRBV5-1
TGTGCCAGCAGCTTCGACAGTTCTCAGCCCCAGCATTTT | CASSFDSSQPQHF | TRBJ1-5 | - | - | TRBV11-2
TGTGCTAGTGGGCCTTCCGGGACTAGCGCCGATACGCAGTATTTT | CASGPSGTSADTQYF | TRBJ2-3 | TRBD2 | - | TRBV12-5
TGTGCCATCACAGAGGGAAGGGGGTACCAAGAGACCCAGTACTTC | CAITEGRGYQETQYF | TRBJ2-5 | - | - | TRBV10-3
TGTGCCAGCAGCCGCCTGTTGACAGGGTTAGAGACCCAGTACTTC | CASSRLLTGLETQYF | TRBJ2-5 | TRBD1 | - | TRBV27
TGTGCCAGCAGCTTAGTAGCGGGAGAGAACGAGCAGTACTTC | CASSLVAGENEQYF | TRBJ2-7 | TRBD2 | - | TRBV7-9
TGTGCCAGCAGTCCTCGGGCAGGGACTAACTATGGCTACACCTTC | CASSPRAGTNYGYTF | TRBJ1-2 | - | - | TRBV27
TGCGCCAGCAGCGGGACTTACGAGCAGTACTTC | CASSGTYEQYF | TRBJ2-7 | - | - | TRBV5-1
TGTGCCAGCTCACCAGTGCGGGCTAGCTCCTATAATTCACCCCTCCACTTT | CASSPVRASSYNSPLHF | TRBJ1-6 | - | - | TRBV18
TGCGCCAGCAGCCAAGCGGCCGGGTCTCTTCATGGCTACACCTTC | CASSQAAGSLHGYTF | TRBJ1-2 | - | - | TRBV4-3
TGTGCCAGCAGCTTAGACAGGGGTACAAAGGAGCTGTTTTTT | CASSLDRGTKELFF | TRBJ2-2 | TRBD1 | - | TRBV7-3
TGTGCCAGCAGAGGTACCAGCCGAGGGGGTAACACTGAAGCTTTCTTT | CASRGTSRGGNTEAFF | TRBJ1-1 | - | - | TRBV25-1
TGTGCCAGCAGTTCGGCCGGGGGGCTGGGTAGCACTGAAGCTTTCTTT | CASSSAGGLGSTEAFF | TRBJ1-1 | - | few | TRBV28
TGTGCCACCCGACCCTTAACACTACTAGGCTACGAGCAGTACTTC | CATRPLTLLGYEQYF | TRBJ2-7 | - | - | TRBV28
TGTGCCAGCAGCCCGGACAGGGACTCCTACGAGCAGTACTTC | CASSPDRDSYEQYF | TRBJ2-7 | TRBD1 | few | TRBV11-3
TGTGCCAGCAGCGGAGGAAGGAGGGACTCAGGTGAGCAGTTCTTC | CASSGGRRDSGEQFF | TRBJ2-1 | - | - | TRBV9
TGCAGCGTTCAGGACAGGAACTCCTACGAGCAGTACTTC | CSVQDRNSYEQYF | TRBJ2-7 | TRBD1 | - | TRBV29-1
TGTACTACTCGGCCAGGGGGCAATCAGCCCCAGCATTTT | CTTRPGGNQPQHF | TRBJ1-5 | - | - | TRBV28
TGTGCCAGCGTTCAGGGTAGGGTGACTGAAGCTTTCTTT | CASVQGRVTEAFF | TRBJ1-1 | - | - | TRBV2
TGCAGCGTCGCCGACAGGAGTAGCACAGATACGCAGTATTTT | CSVADRSSTDTQYF | TRBJ2-3 | - | once | TRBV29-1
TGCGCCAGCAGCTTTAGGGGGGCCGGGACAGGGGGCCCGGGCACTGAAGCTTTCTTT | CASSFRGAGTGGPGTEAFF | TRBJ1-1 | TRBD1 | - | TRBV5-1
TGCGCCAGCAGCTTCGCCAGGGCAGAGACCCAGTACTTC | CASSFARAETQYF | TRBJ2-5 | - | - | TRBV5-1
TGTGCCATCAGTGAGCCCGTCGCGGGAGTCACGCTCTTC | CAISEPVAGVTLF | TRBJ2-1 | TRBD2 | - | TRBV10-3
TGTGCCACCTTGGATATCGTGACAGGGAAGGCCAACGTCCTGACTTTC | CATLDIVTGKANVLTF | TRBJ2-6 | TRBD1 | - | TRBV28
TGTGCCAGCAGCTTAGGGCCCAGGGGAAGATACGAGCAGTACTTC | CASSLGPRGRYEQYF | TRBJ2-7 | - | - | TRBV11-2
TGTGCCAGCAGCGTAGATCCTTCGGGACTAGCCGACGCTGAGCAGTTCTTC | CASSVDPSGLADAEQFF | TRBJ2-1 | TRBD2 | - | TRBV9
TGTGCCAGCAGTGAAGCGCGGGTTGGCACTGAAGCTTTCTTT | CASSEARVGTEAFF | TRBJ1-1 | - | - | TRBV2
TGTGCCAGCAGTGGTCAGGGTAGGGTCAATCAGCCCCAGCATTTT | CASSGQGRVNQPQHF | TRBJ1-5 | - | - | TRBV5-5
TGTGCCAGCAGCTTACTTGGCGGGGTCACAGATACGCAGTATTTT | CASSLLGGVTDTQYF | TRBJ2-3 | - | - | TRBV7-3
TGTGCCAGCATAGGGGGGGTGGGGGTTTCGTGGAATGAGCAGTTCTTC | CASIGGVGVSWNEQFF | TRBJ2-1 | - | - | TRBV28
TGTGCCAGCAGCCCTCCCGGCGGGAGAGACGGGGAGCTGTTTTTT | CASSPPGGRDGELFF | TRBJ2-2 | TRBD2 | few | TRBV28
TGTGCCAGCTCACCACCGTCGACAAAGAACACTGAAGCTTTCTTT | CASSPPSTKNTEAFF | TRBJ1-1 | - | - | TRBV18
TGTGCAGCGGGGACGGCCGGGGAGCTGTTTTTT | CAAGTAGELFF | TRBJ2-2 | TRBD2 | few | TRBV6-6
TGCAGCTCCAGGGGCTCAGATACGCAGTATTTT | CSSRGSDTQYF | TRBJ2-3 | - | - | TRBV29-1
TGTGCCAGCAGGGCCCCGGGGACTAGCGACTACTACAATGAGCAGTTCTTC | CASRAPGTSDYYNEQFF | TRBJ2-1 | TRBD2 | - | TRBV2
TGTGCCAGCAGCGTGGGGCCGGCGGATGAGCAGTTCTTC | CASSVGPADEQFF | TRBJ2-1 | - | - | TRBV9
TGTGCCAGCAGCTTGATTTTTGGGACTAGCGGGAATGAGCAGTTCTTC | CASSLIFGTSGNEQFF | TRBJ2-1 | TRBD2 | - | TRBV11-3
TGTGCCAGCAGCCCGCTAGCGGGAGCCTCCTACAATGAGCAGTTCTTC | CASSPLAGASYNEQFF | TRBJ2-1 | TRBD2 | - | TRBV7-2
TGCGCCAGCAGCTTGGTTGGTAGCGGGGCCTCCTACGAGCAGTACTTC | CASSLVGSGASYEQYF | TRBJ2-7 | TRBD2 | - | TRBV5-1
TGTGCCATCAGTGCCAGGGGGACAGGACCTTACGAGCAGTACTTC | CAISARGTGPYEQYF | TRBJ2-7 | TRBD1 | - | TRBV10-3
TGTGCCAGTAGCCTCAGGGTTGCCTACGAGCAGTACTTC | CASSLRVAYEQYF | TRBJ2-7 | - | - | TRBV19
TGTGCCAGCAGTTACTCGTTAGCCGAATACGAGCAGTACTTC | CASSYSLAEYEQYF | TRBJ2-7 | - | - | TRBV6-5
TGCGCCAGCAGTGATCCCCGCGGGAGGATCAATGAGCAGTTCTTC | CASSDPRGRINEQFF | TRBJ2-1 | TRBD2 | - | TRBV10-1